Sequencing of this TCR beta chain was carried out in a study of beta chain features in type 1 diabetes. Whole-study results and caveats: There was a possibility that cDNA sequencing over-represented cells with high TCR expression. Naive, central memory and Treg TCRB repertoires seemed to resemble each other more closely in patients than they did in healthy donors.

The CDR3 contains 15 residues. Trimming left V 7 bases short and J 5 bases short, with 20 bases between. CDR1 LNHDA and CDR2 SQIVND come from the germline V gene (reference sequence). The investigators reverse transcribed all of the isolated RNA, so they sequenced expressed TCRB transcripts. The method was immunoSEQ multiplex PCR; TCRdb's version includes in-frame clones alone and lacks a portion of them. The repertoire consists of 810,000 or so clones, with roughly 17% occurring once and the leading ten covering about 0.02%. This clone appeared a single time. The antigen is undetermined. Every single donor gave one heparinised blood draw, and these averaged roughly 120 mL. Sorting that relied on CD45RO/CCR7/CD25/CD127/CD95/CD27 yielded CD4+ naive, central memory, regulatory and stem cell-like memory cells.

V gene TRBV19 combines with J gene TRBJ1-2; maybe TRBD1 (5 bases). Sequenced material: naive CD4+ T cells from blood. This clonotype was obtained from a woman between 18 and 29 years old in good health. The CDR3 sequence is CASTLSTGTDYGYTF. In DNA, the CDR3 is TGTGCCAGTACCCTATCGACCGGGACGGATTATGGCTACACCTTC.